The entry below gives a single T cell receptor (beta chain) sequence along with its context. What it binds is unknown. The sample contains more than one DNA sequence encoding this CDR3. The CDR3 runs 11 residues. The V gene's germline CDR1 is LNHDA and CDR2 SQIVND (reference sequence). V lost 3 bases and J lost 5, with 4 bases in between. The source of the sample is a study of cytotoxic CD8 clonotypes in ibrutinib-treated CLL. Across the study: The study included approximately 12 relapsed/refractory and more than 14 treatment-naive patients; 17 to 18 had IGHV unmutated disease.

Whole-study results and caveats: Clonality (at baseline) was higher than in age-matched healthy donors and tracked circulating CD8+ T-cell counts.

TCRdb's copy holds only in-frame clones and misses some; the assay was immunoSEQ multiplex PCR. This sample has over 15,000 clones, with approximately 81% found just once. This sequence originates from a human donor with chronic lymphocytic leukemia. The sequencing used PBMCs, collected before ibrutinib treatment. The V and J genes are TRBV19 and TRBJ1-2, with D unresolved. The CDR3 spells CASSIGYGYTF. DNA of the CDR3: TGTGCCAGTAGTATCGGGTATGGCTACACCTTC.